These T cell receptor beta chains were read from a single sample in a study of OX40 agonist ivuxolimab in advanced cancers. Assay: immunoSEQ multiplex PCR; the TCRdb copy retains only in-frame clones and omits some. The table lists 86,000 or so clones, around 94% of them singletons. The specimen was CD4+ or CD8+ T cells sorted from blood, collected in a trial of the OX40 agonist ivuxolimab. The receptors were sampled from an adult with an advanced solid tumor such as melanoma, head and neck, liver or kidney cancer. CDR3s include the opening cysteine and the closing phenylalanine or tryptophan. The D gene is left open where the match is weak. Size is stated for part of the rows, as once, few or many counts, or as a class when the clone is expanded.

d_call	v_call	clone_size	j_call	cdr3_aa	cdr3_nt
.	TRBV11-2	.	TRBJ1-1	CASSIGGGTEAFF	TGTGCCAGCAGCATTGGGGGGGGCACTGAAGCTTTCTTT
TRBD1	TRBV18	.	TRBJ2-3	CASSSRPGQGADTQYF	TGTGCCAGCTCATCCCGTCCGGGACAGGGGGCAGATACGCAGTATTTT
.	TRBV6-1	.	TRBJ1-5	CASSEKGVGNQPQHF	TGTGCCAGCAGTGAAAAGGGTGTTGGGAATCAGCCCCAGCATTTT
TRBD2	TRBV5-1	.	TRBJ2-5	CASSLASGGLQETQYF	TGCGCCAGCAGCCTGGCTAGCGGGGGGCTCCAAGAGACCCAGTACTTC
.	TRBV7-9	once	TRBJ2-3	CASSFSTDTQYF	TGTGCCAGCAGCTTCTCTACAGATACGCAGTATTTT
.	TRBV9	.	TRBJ1-2	CASSRTALSRERGYTF	TGTGCCAGCAGCAGGACCGCTTTAAGTCGCGAGCGTGGCTACACCTTC
TRBD2	TRBV28	.	TRBJ2-1	CASSSSPTSGRTRGNEQFF	TGTGCCAGCAGTTCCTCGCCGACTAGCGGGAGAACTCGGGGGAATGAGCAGTTCTTC
TRBD1	TRBV6-6	.	TRBJ2-7	CASSGDRVGEQYF	TGTGCCAGCAGCGGAGACAGGGTGGGTGAGCAGTACTTC
TRBD1	TRBV6-1	.	TRBJ2-7	CASSEGTGFEQYF	TGTGCCAGCAGTGAAGGGACAGGGTTCGAGCAGTACTTC
TRBD1	TRBV4-1	.	TRBJ1-5	CASSGGQFGNQPQHF	TGCGCCAGCAGCGGGGGACAGTTTGGCAATCAGCCCCAGCATTTT
.	TRBV6-1	.	TRBJ2-7	CASSSTSSYEQYF	TGTGCCAGCAGTTCGACGAGCTCCTACGAGCAGTACTTC
TRBD1	TRBV10-3	.	TRBJ2-2	CAISRTGGSGTGELFF	TGTGCCATCAGTAGGACAGGGGGTAGTGGCACCGGGGAGCTGTTTTTT
TRBD1	TRBV5-1	.	TRBJ1-6	CASSLASGTGPLSGNSPLHF	TGCGCCAGCAGCTTGGCTTCGGGGACAGGGCCCCTCTCCGGTAATTCACCCCTCCACTTT
.	TRBV5-1	.	TRBJ1-1	CASSLYREPNTEAFF	TGCGCCAGCAGCTTGTATCGGGAGCCGAACACTGAAGCTTTCTTT
.	TRBV2	.	TRBJ1-5	CASSPRTADNQPQHF	TGTGCCAGCAGTCCACGGACAGCCGACAATCAGCCCCAGCATTTT
.	TRBV5-5	.	TRBJ1-1	CASSRGGGNAEAFF	TGTGCCAGCAGCCGAGGGGGTGGGAACGCTGAAGCTTTCTTT
.	TRBV27	.	TRBJ1-3	CAAARSPGNTIYF	TGTGCCGCTGCGAGGAGCCCTGGAAACACCATATATTTT
TRBD1	TRBV5-6	.	TRBJ1-6	CASSSTGPFSPLHF	TGTGCCAGCAGCTCGACAGGGCCTTTTTCCCCCCTCCACTTT
TRBD2	TRBV11-3	.	TRBJ2-1	CASSRASGGSEQFF	TGTGCCAGCAGCCGGGCTAGCGGGGGAAGTGAGCAGTTCTTC
TRBD1	TRBV5-1	.	TRBJ1-1	CASSTTGTRMNTEAFF	TGCGCCAGCAGCACGACAGGGACGCGAATGAACACTGAAGCTTTCTTT